This entry is about one T cell receptor beta chain. This entry comes from a study of blood T cell repertoires in COVID-19. The wider study: Samples of COVID-19 (acute and convalescent) were obtained from the United States, Italy and Spain. Sources were T cells, B-cell-depleted T cells, or PBMCs; the material itself was cDNA or gDNA.

V lost 6 bases to trimming and J lost 4 bases; unmatched junction nucleotides: 3. Germline CDR1 is SQVTM and CDR2 is ANQGSEA. CDR3 length equals 13 residues. Data came from immunoSEQ multiplex PCR; TCRdb stores just in-frame clones and leaves some out. The repertoire holds 70,000 to 85,000 clones, with 90% as singletons. The chain uses TRBV29-1 and TRBJ1-5; 10 bases agree with TRBD1. Input material: peripheral blood. The clonotype was recovered from a human donor in a cohort sampled during active COVID-19. CDR3 residues: CSVRTGGNQPQHF. The CDR3 coding sequence is TGCAGCGTCCGGACAGGGGGGAATCAGCCCCAGCATTTT. Combining the CDR3 with reference TRBV29-1 and TRBJ1-5 gives the whole variable domain SAVISQKPSRDICQRGTSLTIQCQVDSQVTMMFWYRQQPGQSLTLIATANQGSEATYESGFVIDKFPISRPNLTFSTLTVSNMSPEDSSIYLCSVRTGGNQPQHFGDGTRLSIL.